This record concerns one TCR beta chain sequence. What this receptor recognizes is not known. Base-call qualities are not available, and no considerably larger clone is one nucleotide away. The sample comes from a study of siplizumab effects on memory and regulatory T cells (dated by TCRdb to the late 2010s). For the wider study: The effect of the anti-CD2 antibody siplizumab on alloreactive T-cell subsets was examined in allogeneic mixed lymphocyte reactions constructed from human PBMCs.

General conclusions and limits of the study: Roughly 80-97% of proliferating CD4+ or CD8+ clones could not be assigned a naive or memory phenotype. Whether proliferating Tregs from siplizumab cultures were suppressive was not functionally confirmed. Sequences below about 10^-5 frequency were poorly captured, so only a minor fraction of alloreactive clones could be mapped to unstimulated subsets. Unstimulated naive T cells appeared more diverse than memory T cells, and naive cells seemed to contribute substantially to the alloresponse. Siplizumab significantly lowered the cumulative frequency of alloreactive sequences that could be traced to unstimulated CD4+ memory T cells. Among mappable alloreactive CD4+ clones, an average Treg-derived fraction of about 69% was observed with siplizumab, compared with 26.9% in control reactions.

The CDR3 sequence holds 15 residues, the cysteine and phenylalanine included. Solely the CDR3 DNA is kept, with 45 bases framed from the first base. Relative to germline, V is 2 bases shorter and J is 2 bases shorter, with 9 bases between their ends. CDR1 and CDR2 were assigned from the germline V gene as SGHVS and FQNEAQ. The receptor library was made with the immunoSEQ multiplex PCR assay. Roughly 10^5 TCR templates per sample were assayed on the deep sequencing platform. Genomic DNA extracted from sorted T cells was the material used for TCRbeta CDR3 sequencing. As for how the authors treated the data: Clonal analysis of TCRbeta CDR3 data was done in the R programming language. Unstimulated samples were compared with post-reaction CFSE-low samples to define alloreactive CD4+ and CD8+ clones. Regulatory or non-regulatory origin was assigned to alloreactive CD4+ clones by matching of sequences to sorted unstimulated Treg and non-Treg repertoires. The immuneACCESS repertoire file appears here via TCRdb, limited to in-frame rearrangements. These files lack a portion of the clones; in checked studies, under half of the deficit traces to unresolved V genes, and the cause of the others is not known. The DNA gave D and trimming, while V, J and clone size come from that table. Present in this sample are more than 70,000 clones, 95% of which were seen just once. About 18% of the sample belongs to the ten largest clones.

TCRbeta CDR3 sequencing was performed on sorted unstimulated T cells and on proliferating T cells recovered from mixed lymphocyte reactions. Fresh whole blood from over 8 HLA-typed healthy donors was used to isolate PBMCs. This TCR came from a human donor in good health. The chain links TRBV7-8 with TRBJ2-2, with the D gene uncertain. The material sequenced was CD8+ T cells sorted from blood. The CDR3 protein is CASSLLAINTGELFF. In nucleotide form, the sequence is TGTGCCAGCAGCTTATTGGCAATCAACACCGGGGAGCTGTTTTTT.